These 12 T cell receptor beta chains originate from one sample sequenced in a study of beta chain features in type 1 diabetes. Of the isolated RNA, all was reverse transcribed, and so the sequenced material was expressed TCRB transcripts. TCRdb's table, derived via immunoSEQ multiplex PCR, lists solely in-frame clones and lacks some. In the table there are some 900,000 clones, under 20% of which are singletons. The sample comprised naive CD4+ T cells from blood. These receptors all come from a woman younger than 35 in good health.

The chain recombines TRBV27 with TRBJ2-5; no firm D call. V was pared by 2 bases and J by 5 bases, with 9 bases between. Germline V lookup: CDR1 MNHEY, CDR2 SMNVEV (reference sequence). This CDR3 spans 13 amino acids. CDR3 protein: CASSLRPWETQYF. DNA for the CDR3: TGTGCCAGCAGTTTAAGACCCTGGGAGACCCAGTACTTC.

The chain employs TRBV4-1 and TRBJ2-2; a possible D gene is TRBD2 (5 bases). The germline CDR1 and CDR2 sequences are MGHRA and YSYEKL. V was trimmed by 4 bases and J by 5 bases, leaving 11 bases between them. The CDR3 consists of 14 residues. CDR3 sequence: CASSPSTRTGELFF. The DNA for the CDR3 is TGCGCCAGCAGCCCTAGCACGAGGACCGGGGAGCTGTTTTTT.

The chain is built from TRBV4-1 and TRBJ2-1; 12 bases are shared with TRBD2. Germline CDR1 MGHRA, CDR2 YSYEKL. After removal of 0 bases from V and 6 bases from J, the junction contained 6 bases not matched to a gene. The CDR3 covers 17 residues. Here the CDR3 reads CASSQDWASGRVNEQFF. CDR3 coding DNA: TGCGCCAGCAGCCAAGATTGGGCTAGCGGGAGGGTCAATGAGCAGTTCTTC.

The rearrangement uses TRBV9 and TRBJ2-2; D remains ambiguous. V lost 1 base and J lost 0, with 10 bases in between. The CDR3 contains 16 residues. Per germline, CDR1 SGDLS and CDR2 YYNGEE. The CDR3 sequence is CASSVNFQANTGELFF. The DNA of the CDR3 is TGTGCCAGCAGCGTAAACTTTCAGGCGAACACCGGGGAGCTGTTTTTT.

The CDR3 protein is CAIRRDTDTQYF. CDR3 in DNA: TGTGCCATCCGGCGGGACACAGATACGCAGTATTTT. The J gene is TRBJ2-3, the V gene TRBV10-3, with TRBD2 as a possible D gene (6 bases). Germline V gene lookup returns CDR1 ENHRY and CDR2 SYGVKD. V dropped 8 bases and J dropped 2 bases, with 8 bases sitting between them. The CDR3 spans 12 residues.

This clone was counted only a few times. The chain employs TRBV10-3 and TRBJ1-1; 8 nucleotides match TRBD1. Germline assignment: CDR1 ENHRY and CDR2 SYGVKD. Unmatched junction bases numbered 12, after V lost 6 bases and J lost 0 bases. The CDR3 length is 17 residues. This CDR3 reads CAIRRTGFGTVNTEAFF. The DNA of the CDR3 is TGTGCCATCAGACGGACAGGGTTTGGGACGGTGAACACTGAAGCTTTCTTT.

This clone turned up a few times. The chain couples TRBV4-3 to TRBJ1-1; a possible D gene is TRBD1 (5 bases). V shed 0 bases and J shed 10 bases, with 12 bases lying between them. CDR3 length equals 13 residues. Germline assignment: CDR1 LGHNA and CDR2 YSLEER. The CDR3 DNA reads TGCGCCAGCAGCCAAGATCGCCGGGGACGAGCTTTCTTT. Amino acid sequence: CASSQDRRGRAFF.

This clone was counted a few times. This chain connects TRBV13 to TRBJ2-5, with 8 positions matching TRBD2. Gene TRBJ2-7 matches the end of the DNA better, so the J call may be wrong. Germline V gene data show CDR1 as PRHDT and CDR2 as FYEKMQ (reference sequence). The CDR3 length is 15 residues. The DNA of the CDR3 is TGTGCCAGCAGCTATAGCGGGAAAGGCTCCTACGAGCAGTACTTC. Encoded protein: CASSYSGKGSYEQYF.

The CDR3 DNA follows: TGTGCCACCAGCAGAGAACAAGCAGGGGTCACAGATACGCAGTATTTT. It is translated as CATSREQAGVTDTQYF. The gene calls are TRBV15 and TRBJ2-3, with a weak D call TRBD1 (6 bases). V was shortened by 0 bases and J by 2 bases, with 12 bases between the two germline ends. Germline V lookup: CDR1 LNHNV, CDR2 YYDKDF (reference sequence). The CDR3 runs to 16 residues.

This clone was counted between two and nine times. The chain carries TRBV19 and TRBJ2-7; 7 bases are shared with TRBD2. Germline loops: CDR1 LNHDA, CDR2 SQIVND (reference sequence). The CDR3 has 16 amino acids. The V segment lost 3 bases and the J segment 4 bases; nucleotides outside the gene matches: 12. This chain's CDR3 is CASSISGSMGKYEQYF. The CDR3 nucleotides are TGTGCCAGTAGTATTAGCGGGTCGATGGGGAAATACGAGCAGTACTTC.

This chain links TRBV6-6 with TRBJ2-7; D is undetermined. There are 16 residues in the CDR3. The V gene lost 2 bases and the J gene lost 3 bases, with 17 bases spanning the gap. CDR1 is MNHNY and CDR2 is SVGAGI in the germline V gene (reference sequence). Here the CDR3 DNA reads TGTGCCAGCAGTTACACTTACAGTCGCCCCGACTACGAGCAGTACTTC. The encoded protein is CASSYTYSRPDYEQYF.

The chain joins TRBV5-1 to TRBJ2-3, with 8 bases aligning to TRBD1. Germline-derived CDR1 and CDR2 are SGHRS and YFSETQ. The CDR3 runs to 14 residues. Losses at the gene ends were 6 bases for V and 6 bases for J; bases not matched to a gene: 9. Written as DNA, the CDR3 is TGCGCCAGCACCCAGGGGGCAGGGGGCGATACGCAGTATTTT. Translating gives CASTQGAGGDTQYF.